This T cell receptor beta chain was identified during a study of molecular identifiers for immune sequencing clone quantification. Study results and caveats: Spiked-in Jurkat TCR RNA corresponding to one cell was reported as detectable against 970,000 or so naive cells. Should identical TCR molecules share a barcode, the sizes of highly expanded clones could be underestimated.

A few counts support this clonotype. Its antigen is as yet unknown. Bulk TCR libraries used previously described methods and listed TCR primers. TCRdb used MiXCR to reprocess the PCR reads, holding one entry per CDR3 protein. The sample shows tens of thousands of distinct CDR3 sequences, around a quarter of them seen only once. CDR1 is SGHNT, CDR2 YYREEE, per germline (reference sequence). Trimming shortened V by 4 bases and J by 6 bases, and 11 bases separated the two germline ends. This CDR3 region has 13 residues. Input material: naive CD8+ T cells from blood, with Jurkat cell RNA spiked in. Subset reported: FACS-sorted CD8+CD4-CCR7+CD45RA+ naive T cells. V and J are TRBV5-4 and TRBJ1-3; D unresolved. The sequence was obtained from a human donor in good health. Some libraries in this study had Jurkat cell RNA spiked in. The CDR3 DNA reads TGTGCCAGCAGCCCCACGGGAGAAAACACCATATATTTT. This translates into CASSPTGENTIYF.